This T cell receptor (beta chain) was documented in a study of control samples from healthy donors and cancer patients. Assay used: immunoSEQ multiplex PCR; TCRdb lists only in-frame clones, some missing. The sample carries around 120,000 clones, nearly 95% recorded once. This clonotype was obtained from a man younger than 45 in good health. Sequencing was done on a sample of blood.

CDR3 protein: CASSSGQAGAPLHF. The CDR3 bases are TGCGCCAGCAGCTCGGGACAGGCCGGGGCACCCCTCCACTTT. The chain links TRBV5-1 to TRBJ1-6; TRBD1 aligns across 8 bases. Germline values: CDR1 SGHRS, CDR2 YFSETQ. CDR3 length equals 14 residues. Losses at the gene ends were 3 bases for V and 11 bases for J; bases not matched to a gene: 7.